This T cell receptor (beta chain) was retrieved from a study of shared clonotypes between healthy human individuals. Donors were healthy HIV-negative adults without recent acute infections or vaccinations. A remark on this clone: The target antigen is unknown.

Germline lookup yields CDR1 SGHVS and CDR2 FQNEAQ. CDR3 length equals 17 residues. Trimming cost V 4 bases and J 6 bases; bases outside gene matches: 10. The assay was immunoSEQ multiplex PCR, and TCRdb's table has in-frame clones only and misses some. Seen here are 1 million to 1.3 million clones, around three quarters observed once, and the top ten hold roughly 0.61%. Overall study findings and caveats: Rarefaction gave evidence that sorted-subset sequencing remained incomplete despite large depth. Memory subsets generally showed lower estimated richness than naive subsets. The authors expected sequencing depth to affect clonotype sharing among donors.

The source material was memory CD4+ T cells from PBMCs. The subset was: CD45RA-negative fraction. The chain couples TRBV7-8 to TRBJ2-7, with 15 bases fitting TRBD2. This TCR derives from a man between 18 and 29 years old in good health. Some clones in this sample may be carry-over from other donors' samples. CDR3 DNA sequence: TGTGCCAGCAGCTCGGGACTAGCGGGAGGTTTCAAGGGCGAGCAGTACTTC. Translated, it gives CASSSGLAGGFKGEQYF.